What follows is one TCR beta chain and its context. Antigen unknown. The ends lost 2 bases at V and 4 bases at J; junction bases unmatched: 8. CDR1 is KGHSH, CDR2 LQKENI, per germline. The length of the CDR3 is 16 residues. This entry comes from a study of T-cell memory formation after mild COVID-19. Turning to the study itself: For the most part, TCR clusters were specific to one donor.

In TCRdb, the 5' RACE reads were re-called with MiXCR into one record per CDR3 protein. This sample has a few hundred thousand distinct CDR3 sequences, with about a fifth found just once. Whole-study findings and limits: The authors did not confirm SARS-CoV-2 specificity of second-wave clones peaking day 37.

The sequence was collected from an adult woman who had mild COVID-19 (a few samples of this study predate the infection). Cell type and time point are not known. This rearrangement joins TRBV18 to TRBJ2-1, with 7 bases lining up with TRBD2. The sample comprised PBMCs or a T cell subset sorted from them (not recorded which). This CDR3 is CASSPAILADYNEQFF. CDR3 DNA: TGTGCCAGCTCACCAGCAATCCTAGCGGATTACAATGAGCAGTTCTTC.